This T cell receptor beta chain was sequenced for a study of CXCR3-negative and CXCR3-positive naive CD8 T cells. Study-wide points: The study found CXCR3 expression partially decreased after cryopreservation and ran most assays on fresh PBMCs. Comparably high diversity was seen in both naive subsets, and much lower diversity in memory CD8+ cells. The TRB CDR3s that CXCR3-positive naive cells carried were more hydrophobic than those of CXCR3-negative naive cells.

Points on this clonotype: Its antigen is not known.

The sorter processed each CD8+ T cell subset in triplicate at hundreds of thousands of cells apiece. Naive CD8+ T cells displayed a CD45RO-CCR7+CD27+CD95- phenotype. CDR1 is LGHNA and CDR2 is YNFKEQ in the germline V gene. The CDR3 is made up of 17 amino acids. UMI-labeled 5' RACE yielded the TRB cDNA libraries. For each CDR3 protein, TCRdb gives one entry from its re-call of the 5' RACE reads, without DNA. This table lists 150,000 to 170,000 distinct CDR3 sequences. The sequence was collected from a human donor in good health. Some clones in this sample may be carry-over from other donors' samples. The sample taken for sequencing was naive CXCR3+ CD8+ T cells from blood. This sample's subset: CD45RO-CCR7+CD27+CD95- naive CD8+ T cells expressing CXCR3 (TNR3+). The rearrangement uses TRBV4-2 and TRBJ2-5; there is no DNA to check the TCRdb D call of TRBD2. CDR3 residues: CASSQSSPLAYQETQYF.